This T cell receptor (beta chain) was profiled in a study of CD8 T cells in ankylosing spondylitis. Findings and caveats of the study: What seemed typical of ankylosing spondylitis blood was a TCR beta motif built from about eight highly homologous variants. Significant enrichment of disease-linked clones was reported in matched ankylosing spondylitis synovial fluid.

Quantitative barcoded 5'-RACE was used to prepare TCR beta libraries. TCRdb re-derived calls from the 5' RACE reads in MiXCR, one entry per CDR3 protein. The sample yields around 340,000 distinct CDR3 sequences, 20% to 25% seen once. This clonotype was recorded only once. Its antigen is still unknown. Trimming pared 3 bases from V and 1 base from J, leaving 8 bases between. This CDR3 region has 14 residues. Germline V gene data show CDR1 as SGHDN and CDR2 as FVKESK. This clonotype originated in a male donor with ankylosing spondylitis or in good health (not recorded which). Material for sequencing was blood, either unsorted or a sorted T cell fraction (not recorded which). This sequence joins TRBV14 and TRBJ2-3; the D call may be TRBD1 or TRBD2 (5 bases each). CDR3: CASSHWGRTDTQYF. The CDR3 nucleotides read TGTGCCAGCAGCCACTGGGGACGCACAGATACGCAGTATTTT.